The present T cell receptor (beta chain) was sequenced within a study of T cells in Graves' hyperthyroidism and ophthalmopathy. This CDR3 spans 14 amino acids. Trimming cost V 5 bases and J 7 bases, with 15 bases left between them. Looked up from germline, CDR1 is SEHNR and CDR2 is FQNEAQ (reference sequence). TCR beta CDR3 region amplification was performed from RNA transcripts. The HTBI set primed first-round TCR CDR3 RT-PCR. Each CDR3 protein gets one entry after TCRdb re-called the multiplex PCR reads with MiXCR. The table includes 550,000 to 700,000 distinct CDR3 sequences, 46% detected once. The sequencing sample was made of peripheral blood or thyroid tissue (not recorded which). V gene TRBV7-9 combines with J gene TRBJ1-5; the D gene is possibly TRBD1 (5 bases). The origin of this receptor is an adult woman with Graves' disease, either hyperthyroidism or ophthalmopathy (not recorded which). The CDR3 DNA reads as TGTGCCAGCAGCCCGGGGGGGGAGAGACAGCCCCAGCATTTT. It specifies CASSPGGERQPQHF.